These 17 T cell receptor beta chains came from one sample sequenced in a study of cytomegalovirus exposure and HLA in healthy donors (dated by TCRdb to 2016 to 2017). Library prep was done by the immunoSEQ multiplex PCR assay. A mixture of 60 forward primers for TCR Vbeta segments and 13 reverse primers for TCR Jbeta segments was used in the multiplex PCR. TCRdb took this table from immuneACCESS and kept in-frame rearrangements with V and J called. Such tables lack part of the clones; where checked against another copy, unresolved V genes explain under half of the gap, and the rest is unexplained. This sample comprises approximately 150,000 clones, about 80% of them detected only once. The ten biggest clones cover roughly 4.7% of the sample. The sequencing sample was made of PBMCs. These receptors originate from a man in his forties in good health and CMV-seronegative.

The chain links TRBV18 to TRBJ2-7; a possible D gene is TRBD1 (6 bases). The germline CDR1 and CDR2 sequences are KGHSH and LQKENI. Trimming took off 4 bases at V and 2 bases at J, with 9 bases between the two ends. The CDR3 covers 13 residues. CDR3 sequence: CASSQGQPYEQYF. The CDR3 nucleotides read TGTGCCAGCTCACAAGGACAGCCCTACGAGCAGTACTTC.

The rearrangement links TRBV12-5 to TRBJ2-7; 7 bases map to TRBD1. V trimming: 3 bases; J trimming: 6 bases; junction bases outside the gene matches: 5. CDR1 is LGHNT, CDR2 FRNRAP, per germline. CDR3 size: 13 residues. The CDR3 sequence: CASGLSTGSEQYF. As DNA, the CDR3 is TGTGCTAGTGGTTTATCGACAGGGTCCGAGCAGTACTTC.

The rearrangement uses TRBV6-5 and TRBJ1-1; no clear D. Trimming stripped 7 bases from V and 2 bases from J, with 8 bases between. The CDR3 covers 12 residues. Germline lookup yields CDR1 MNHEY and CDR2 SVGAGI. In DNA, the CDR3 is TGTGCCAGCATGAGGCCAAACACTGAAGCTTTCTTT. It yields the protein CASMRPNTEAFF.

The rearrangement joins TRBV7-2 to TRBJ1-3, with 10 bases matching TRBD1. Germline V lookup: CDR1 SGHTA, CDR2 FQGNSA. The CDR3 sequence is 13 residues long. V lost 8 bases to trimming and J lost 7 bases; unmatched junction nucleotides: 5. The CDR3 sequence: CASAGDRGNTIYF. As DNA, the CDR3 is TGTGCCAGCGCGGGGGACAGGGGTAACACCATATATTTT. Filled out from reference TRBV7-2 and TRBJ1-3, the complete variable domain reads GAGVSQSPSNKVTEKGKDVELRCDPISGHTALYWYRQSLGQGLEFLIYFQGNSAPDKSGLPSDRFSAERTGGSVSTLTIQRTQQEDSAVYLCASAGDRGNTIYFGEGSWLTVV.

This clone appeared a single time. The V call is TRBV5-1, the J call TRBJ1-1; 7 nucleotides agree with TRBD1. CDR3 length equals 15 residues. The trim removed 6 bases at V and 1 base at J, leaving 9 bases unmatched. CDR1 is SGHRS, CDR2 YFSETQ, per germline. The DNA for the CDR3 is TGCGCCAGCACGAACAGGGGAGAAAGGAACACTGAAGCTTTCTTT. Protein product: CASTNRGERNTEAFF.

The J gene is TRBJ1-4, the V gene TRBV19; 8 bases fit TRBD1. The V gene's germline CDR1 is LNHDA and CDR2 SQIVND (reference sequence). V lost 5 bases, J lost 14 bases, and 7 bases stayed unmatched. The CDR3 runs to 12 residues. CDR3 residues: CASSLGQEGLFF. The CDR3 nucleotides are TGTGCCAGTAGTTTGGGACAGGAAGGGCTGTTTTTT.

The gene calls are TRBV4-3 and TRBJ2-7; TRBD2 agrees at 12 bases. The CDR3 contains 16 residues. After removal of 4 bases from V and 3 bases from J, the junction contained 7 bases not matched to a gene. CDR1 and CDR2 (germline): LGHNA, YSLEER. In DNA form, the CDR3 reads TGCGCCAGCAGCCGAACCACTAGCGGGGGGATCTACGAGCAGTACTTC. It yields the protein CASSRTTSGGIYEQYF.

This chain joins TRBV5-1 and TRBJ2-5; 10 bases fit TRBD2. Near its end, the DNA agrees better with TRBJ2-7, so the J call may be wrong. This CDR3 is 14 amino acids long. Germline assignment: CDR1 SGHRS and CDR2 YFSETQ. The CDR3 here is CASSLAGAIYEQYF. The CDR3 DNA sequence: TGCGCCAGCAGCCTAGCGGGGGCCATCTACGAGCAGTACTTC.

The chain carries TRBV30 and TRBJ2-2; 7 bases align to TRBD1. From germline, CDR1 is GTSNPN and CDR2 SVGIG (reference sequence). This CDR3 spans 13 amino acids. The ends lost 0 bases at V and 7 bases at J; junction bases unmatched: 2. The CDR3 sequence is CAWSVSGGGELFF. In nucleotides, the CDR3 is TGTGCCTGGAGTGTATCAGGGGGCGGGGAGCTGTTTTTT.

V gene TRBV7-9 combines with J gene TRBJ2-3; no clear D gene. From germline, CDR1 is SEHNR and CDR2 FQNEAQ (reference sequence). CDR3 length equals 14 residues. V lost 5 bases and J 4 bases, leaving 13 bases between the germline ends. The CDR3 protein is CASSPALLADTQYF. CDR3 bases: TGTGCCAGCAGCCCGGCCCTCCTAGCAGATACGCAGTATTTT.

The CDR3 loop reads CASSPGGGPTTYEQYF. CDR3 DNA sequence: TGCGCCAGCAGCCCGGGCGGAGGTCCTACTACCTACGAGCAGTACTTC. This rearrangement joins TRBV5-1 to TRBJ2-7; perhaps TRBD2 as D (5 bases). Between the trimmed V and J ends, which lost 4 bases and 2 bases, there was a span of 19 bases. This CDR3 is built from 16 residues. Germline-derived CDR1 and CDR2 are SGHRS and YFSETQ.

This rearrangement joins TRBV27 to TRBJ2-7; D is perhaps TRBD2 (5 bases). V lost 6 bases to trimming and J lost 2 bases, with 5 bases between them. The CDR3 loop spans 11 amino acids. Looked up from germline, CDR1 is MNHEY and CDR2 is SMNVEV (reference sequence). As DNA, the CDR3 is TGTGCCAGCAGGCGGGCCTACGAGCAGTACTTC. Amino acid sequence: CASRRAYEQYF.

This sequence joins TRBV21-1 and TRBJ2-7; TRBD1 reflects the table's D call only, with no check against the DNA. TRBV21-1 is assigned pseudogene status. The CDR3 totals 14 residues. DNA of the CDR3: TGTGCCAGCAGCTCAAGGGAGTCAGGGGTCGAGCAGTACTTC. Protein sequence: CASSSRESGVEQYF.

DNA of the CDR3: TGTGCCAGTAGTGAGGGACAGGTTGCAACTAATGAAAAACTGTTTTTT. Its protein is CASSEGQVATNEKLFF. The V gene is TRBV19, the J gene TRBJ1-4; 8 bases are a match to TRBD1. Trimming took 5 bases from V and 0 from J; bases not matched to a gene: 5. CDR3 length equals 16 residues. The V gene's germline CDR1 is LNHDA and CDR2 SQIVND (reference sequence).

The chain recombines TRBV30 with TRBJ2-1; 7 nucleotides match TRBD1. Losses at the gene ends were 2 bases for V and 4 bases for J; bases not matched to a gene: 5. The length of the CDR3 is 14 residues. Germline CDR1 reads GTSNPN; CDR2 reads SVGIG (reference sequence). The CDR3 nucleotides read TGTGCCTGGAGTAAGGGGGCCCAATACAATGAGCAGTTCTTC. Encoded protein: CAWSKGAQYNEQFF.

The chain combines TRBV19 with TRBJ1-5, with 7 bases fitting TRBD1. This CDR3 is built from 14 residues. The germline gives CDR1 LNHDA, CDR2 SQIVND (reference sequence). With 5 bases clipped from V and 4 bases from J, the junction kept 5 bases outside the gene matches. The CDR3 DNA is TGTGCCAGTAGTCCGACAGGGTCTAATCAGCCCCAGCATTTT. It is translated as CASSPTGSNQPQHF.

V gene TRBV27 combines with J gene TRBJ1-5; D unclear. In germline, CDR1 is MNHEY, CDR2 SMNVEV (reference sequence). Trimming left V 2 bases short and J 6 bases short, with 14 bases between. The CDR3 loop spans 15 amino acids. The CDR3 nucleotides read TGTGCCAGCAGTTTAGGAGGGAGGGCCACTCAGCCCCAGCATTTT. Residues: CASSLGGRATQPQHF.